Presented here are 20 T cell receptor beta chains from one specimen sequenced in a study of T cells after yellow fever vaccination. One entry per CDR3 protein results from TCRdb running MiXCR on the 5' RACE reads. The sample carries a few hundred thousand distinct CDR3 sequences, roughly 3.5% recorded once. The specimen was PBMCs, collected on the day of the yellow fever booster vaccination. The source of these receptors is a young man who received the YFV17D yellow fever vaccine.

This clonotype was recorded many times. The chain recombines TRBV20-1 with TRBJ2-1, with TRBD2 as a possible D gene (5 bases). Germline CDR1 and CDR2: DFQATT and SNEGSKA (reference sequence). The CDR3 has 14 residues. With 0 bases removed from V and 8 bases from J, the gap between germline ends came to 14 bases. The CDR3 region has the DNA TGCAGTGCTAGAGACCGGGGTGGGCTCGATGAGCAGTTCTTC. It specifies CSARDRGGLDEQFF.

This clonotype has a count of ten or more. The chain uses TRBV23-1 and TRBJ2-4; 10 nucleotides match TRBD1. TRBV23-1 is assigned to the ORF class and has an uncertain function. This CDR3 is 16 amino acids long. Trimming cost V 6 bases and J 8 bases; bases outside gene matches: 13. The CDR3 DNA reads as TGCGCCAGCAGCCGCCGGAGGACAGGGGGAGGTGACATTCAGTACTTC. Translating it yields CASSRRRTGGGDIQYF.

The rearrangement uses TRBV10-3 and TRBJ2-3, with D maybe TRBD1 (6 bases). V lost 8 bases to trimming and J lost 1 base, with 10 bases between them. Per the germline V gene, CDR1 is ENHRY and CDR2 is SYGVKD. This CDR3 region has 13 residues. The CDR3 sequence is CAIAQGGTDTQYF. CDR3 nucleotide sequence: TGTGCCATCGCACAGGGTGGCACAGATACGCAGTATTTT.

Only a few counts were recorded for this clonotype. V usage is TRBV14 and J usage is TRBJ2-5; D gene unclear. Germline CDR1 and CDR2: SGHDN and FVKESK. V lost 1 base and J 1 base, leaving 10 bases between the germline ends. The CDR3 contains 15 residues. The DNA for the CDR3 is TGTGCCAGCAGCCAAGTTAGGGCGGCCCAAGAGACCCAGTACTTC. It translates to CASSQVRAAQETQYF. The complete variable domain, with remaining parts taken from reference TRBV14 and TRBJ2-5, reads EAGVTQFPSHSVIEKGQTVTLRCDPISGHDNLYWYRRVMGKEIKFLLHFVKESKQDESGMPNNRFLAERTGGTYSTLKVQPAELEDSGVYFCASSQVRAAQETQYFGPGTRLLVL.

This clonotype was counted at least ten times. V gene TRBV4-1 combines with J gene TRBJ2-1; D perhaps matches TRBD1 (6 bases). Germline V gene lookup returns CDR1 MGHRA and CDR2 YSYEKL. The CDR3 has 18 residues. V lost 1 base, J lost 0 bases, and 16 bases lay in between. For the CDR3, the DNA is TGCGCCAGCAGCCAAGGGCTTACAGGGAAAGGCTCCTACAATGAGCAGTTCTTC. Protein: CASSQGLTGKGSYNEQFF.

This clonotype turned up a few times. Here the CDR3 reads CASSPPRRVTGYTF. In DNA, the CDR3 is TGTGCCAGCTCACCACCGAGGCGGGTGACTGGCTACACCTTC. The chain is built from TRBV18 and TRBJ1-2; D is undetermined. The CDR3 length is 14 residues. The germline V and J ends were trimmed by 0 bases and 7 bases, with 12 bases remaining between them. The V gene's germline CDR1 is KGHSH and CDR2 LQKENI.

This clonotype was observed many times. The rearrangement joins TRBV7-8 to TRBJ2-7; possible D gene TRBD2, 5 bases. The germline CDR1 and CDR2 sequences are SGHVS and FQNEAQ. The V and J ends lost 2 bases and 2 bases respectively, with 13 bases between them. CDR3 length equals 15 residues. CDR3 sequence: CASSLSPDGTYEQYF. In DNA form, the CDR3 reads TGTGCCAGCAGCTTATCCCCGGACGGGACCTACGAGCAGTACTTC.

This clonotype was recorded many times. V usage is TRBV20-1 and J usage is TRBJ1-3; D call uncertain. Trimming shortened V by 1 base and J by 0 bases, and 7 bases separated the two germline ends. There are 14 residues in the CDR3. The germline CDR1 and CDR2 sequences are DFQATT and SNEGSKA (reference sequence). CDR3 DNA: TGCAGTGCTAGAGCAGGTAGCTCTGGAAACACCATATATTTT. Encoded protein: CSARAGSSGNTIYF.

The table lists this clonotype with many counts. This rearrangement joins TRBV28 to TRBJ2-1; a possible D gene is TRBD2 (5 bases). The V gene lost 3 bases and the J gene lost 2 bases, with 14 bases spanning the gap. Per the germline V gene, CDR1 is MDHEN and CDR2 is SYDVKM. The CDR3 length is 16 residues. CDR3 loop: CASSFMGSLAYNEQFF. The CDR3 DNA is TGTGCCAGCAGTTTTATGGGGAGCTTAGCCTACAATGAGCAGTTCTTC. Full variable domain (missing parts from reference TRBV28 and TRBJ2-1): DVKVTQSSRYLVKRTGEKVFLECVQDMDHENMFWYRQDPGLGLRLIYFSYDVKMKEKGDIPEGYSVSREKKERFSLILESASTNQTSMYLCASSFMGSLAYNEQFFGPGTRLTVL.

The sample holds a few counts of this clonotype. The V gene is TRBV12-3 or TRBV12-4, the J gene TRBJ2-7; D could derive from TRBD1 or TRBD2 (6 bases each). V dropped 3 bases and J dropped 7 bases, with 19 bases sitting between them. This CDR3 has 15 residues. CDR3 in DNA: TGTGCCAGCAGTTTGCGTCGGAGGGGGATGGGAGAGCAGTACTTC. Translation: CASSLRRRGMGEQYF.

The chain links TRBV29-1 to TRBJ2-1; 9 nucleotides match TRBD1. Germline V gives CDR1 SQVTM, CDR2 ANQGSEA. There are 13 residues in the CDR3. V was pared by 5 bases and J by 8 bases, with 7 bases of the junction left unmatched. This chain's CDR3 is CSVTGGLIYEQFF. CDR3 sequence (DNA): TGCAGCGTTACAGGGGGCCTTATCTATGAGCAGTTCTTC.

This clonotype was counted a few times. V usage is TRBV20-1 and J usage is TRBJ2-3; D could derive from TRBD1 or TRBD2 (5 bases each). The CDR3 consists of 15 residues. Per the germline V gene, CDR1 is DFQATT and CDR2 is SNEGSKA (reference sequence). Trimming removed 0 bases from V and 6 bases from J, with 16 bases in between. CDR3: CSARDHRGFPDTQYF. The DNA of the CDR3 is TGCAGTGCTAGAGATCATCGGGGCTTCCCGGATACGCAGTATTTT.

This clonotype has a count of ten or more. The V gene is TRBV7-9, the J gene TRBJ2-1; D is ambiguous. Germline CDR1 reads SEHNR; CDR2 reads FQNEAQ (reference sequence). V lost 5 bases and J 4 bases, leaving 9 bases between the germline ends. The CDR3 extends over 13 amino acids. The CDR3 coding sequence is TGTGCCAGCAGCCGAGACGAGTACAATGAGCAGTTCTTC. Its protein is CASSRDEYNEQFF.

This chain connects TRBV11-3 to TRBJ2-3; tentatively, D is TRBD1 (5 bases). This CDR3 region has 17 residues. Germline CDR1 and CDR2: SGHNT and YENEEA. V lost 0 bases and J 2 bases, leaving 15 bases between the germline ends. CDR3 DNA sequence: TGTGCCAGCAGCTTAGATGGTGGGCCAGGGCCCACAGATACGCAGTATTTT. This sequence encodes CASSLDGGPGPTDTQYF.

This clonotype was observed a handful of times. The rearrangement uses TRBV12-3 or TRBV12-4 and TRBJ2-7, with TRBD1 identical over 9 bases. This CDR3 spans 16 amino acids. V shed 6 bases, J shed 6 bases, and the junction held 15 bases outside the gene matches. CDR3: CASSRGPGTGSPEQYF. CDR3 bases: TGTGCCAGCAGCCGGGGCCCCGGGACAGGGTCTCCCGAGCAGTACTTC.

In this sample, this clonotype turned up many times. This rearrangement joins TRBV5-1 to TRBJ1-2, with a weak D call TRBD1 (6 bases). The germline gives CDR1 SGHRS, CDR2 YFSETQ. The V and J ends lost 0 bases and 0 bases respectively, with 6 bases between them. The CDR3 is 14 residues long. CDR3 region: CASSLDRANYGYTF. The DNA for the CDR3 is TGCGCCAGCAGCTTGGACAGGGCTAACTATGGCTACACCTTC.

CDR3 DNA sequence: TGCAGTGCTAGAGGGTCAGGGCCCAATTCACCCCTCCACTTT. Encoded protein: CSARGSGPNSPLHF. The rearrangement uses TRBV20-1 and TRBJ1-6; TRBD1 is a possible D gene (5 bases). The germline V gene has CDR1 DFQATT and CDR2 SNEGSKA (reference sequence). V was trimmed by 1 base and J by 7 bases, leaving 11 bases between them. The CDR3 contains 14 residues.

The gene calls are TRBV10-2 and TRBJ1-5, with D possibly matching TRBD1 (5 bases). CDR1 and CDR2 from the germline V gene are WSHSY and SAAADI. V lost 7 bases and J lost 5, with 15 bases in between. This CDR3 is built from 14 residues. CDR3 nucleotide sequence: TGCGCCAGCACGTCAGGCAGGGTGGATCAGCCCCAGCATTTT. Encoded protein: CASTSGRVDQPQHF.

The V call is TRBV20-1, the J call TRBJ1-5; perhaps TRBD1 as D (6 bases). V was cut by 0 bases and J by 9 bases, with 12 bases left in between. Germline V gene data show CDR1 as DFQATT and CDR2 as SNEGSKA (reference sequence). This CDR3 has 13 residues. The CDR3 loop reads CSARDLTGWPQHF. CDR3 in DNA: TGCAGTGCTAGAGATCTAACAGGGTGGCCCCAGCATTTT.

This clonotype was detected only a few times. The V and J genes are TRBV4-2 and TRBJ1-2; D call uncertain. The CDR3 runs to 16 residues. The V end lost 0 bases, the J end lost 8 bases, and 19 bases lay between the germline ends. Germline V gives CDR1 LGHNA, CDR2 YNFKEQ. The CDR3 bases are TGTGCCAGCAGCCAAGATCCTGTGATGGGTTTGGGGGGCTACACCTTC. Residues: CASSQDPVMGLGGYTF.